The TCR beta chain under discussion was sequenced for a study of blood T cell repertoires in COVID-19. On the study more broadly: Acute-phase and convalescent COVID-19 samples originated in the United States, Italy and Spain. Nucleic acid was either cDNA or gDNA, and it came from T cells, B-cell-depleted T cells, or PBMCs.

Original data processing: Reference gene primers were amplified, and this amplification served to estimate nucleated cell counts. Assay: immunoSEQ multiplex PCR; the TCRdb copy retains only in-frame clones and omits some. The V and J calls and clone size were taken over from that table, and D and trimming were inferred from the DNA. The sample consists of 650,000 to 800,000 clones, more than 80% of them appearing once. The CDR3 extends over 16 amino acids. CDR1 LGHNA and CDR2 YSLEER come from the germline V gene. Trimming removed 0 bases at V and 7 bases at J, with 15 bases between. The clonotype originates from a woman aged 18 to 35 with acute or convalescent COVID-19. The J gene is TRBJ1-4, the V gene TRBV4-3; D gene uncertain. The sample was peripheral blood. CDR3 sequence: CASSQDLRSSPEKLFF. CDR3 coding DNA: TGCGCCAGCAGCCAAGATCTCCGCTCGAGTCCTGAAAAACTGTTTTTT.